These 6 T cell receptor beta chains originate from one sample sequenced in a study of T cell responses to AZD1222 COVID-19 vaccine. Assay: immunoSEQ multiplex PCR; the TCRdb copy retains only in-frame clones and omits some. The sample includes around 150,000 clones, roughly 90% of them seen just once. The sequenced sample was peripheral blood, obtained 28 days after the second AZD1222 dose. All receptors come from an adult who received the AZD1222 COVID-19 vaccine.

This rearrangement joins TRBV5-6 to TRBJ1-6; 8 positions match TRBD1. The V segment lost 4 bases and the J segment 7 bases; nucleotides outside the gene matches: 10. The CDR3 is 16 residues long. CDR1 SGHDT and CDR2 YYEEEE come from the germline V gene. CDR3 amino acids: CASSDTGQGGNSPLHF. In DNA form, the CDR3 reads TGTGCCAGCAGCGACACAGGACAGGGCGGAAATTCACCCCTCCACTTT.

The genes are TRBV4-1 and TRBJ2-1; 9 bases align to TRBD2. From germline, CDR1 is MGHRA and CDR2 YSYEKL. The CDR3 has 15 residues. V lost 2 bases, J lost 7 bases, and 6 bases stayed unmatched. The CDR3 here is CASSQRVLAGNEQFF. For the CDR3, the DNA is TGCGCCAGCAGCCAAAGGGTGCTAGCGGGAAATGAGCAGTTCTTC.

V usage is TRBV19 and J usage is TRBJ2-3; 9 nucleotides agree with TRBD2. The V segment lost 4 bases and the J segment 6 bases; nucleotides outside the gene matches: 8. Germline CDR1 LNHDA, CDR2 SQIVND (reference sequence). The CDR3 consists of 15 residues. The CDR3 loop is CASSRSGRREDTQYF. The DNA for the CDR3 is TGTGCCAGTAGTAGGAGCGGGAGGAGGGAGGATACGCAGTATTTT.

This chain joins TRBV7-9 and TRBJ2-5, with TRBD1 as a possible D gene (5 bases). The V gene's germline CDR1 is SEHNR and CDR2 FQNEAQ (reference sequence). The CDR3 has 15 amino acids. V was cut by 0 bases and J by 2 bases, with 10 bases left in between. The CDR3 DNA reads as TGTGCCAGCAGCTTAGCAGGGGCCGGGCAAGAGACCCAGTACTTC. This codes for CASSLAGAGQETQYF.

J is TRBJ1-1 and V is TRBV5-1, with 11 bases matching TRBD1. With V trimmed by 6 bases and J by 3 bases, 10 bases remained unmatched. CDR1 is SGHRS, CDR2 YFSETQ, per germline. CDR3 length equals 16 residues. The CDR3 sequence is CASILGQGAWDTEAFF. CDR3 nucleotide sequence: TGCGCCAGCATTTTAGGACAGGGGGCGTGGGACACTGAAGCTTTCTTT.

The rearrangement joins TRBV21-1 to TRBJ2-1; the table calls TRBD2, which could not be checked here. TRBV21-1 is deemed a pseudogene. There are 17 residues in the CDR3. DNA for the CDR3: TGTGCCAGCAGCAACGGATGCGGGCTGAGAGGAGGGAATGAGCAGTTCTTC. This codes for CASSNGCGLRGGNEQFF.